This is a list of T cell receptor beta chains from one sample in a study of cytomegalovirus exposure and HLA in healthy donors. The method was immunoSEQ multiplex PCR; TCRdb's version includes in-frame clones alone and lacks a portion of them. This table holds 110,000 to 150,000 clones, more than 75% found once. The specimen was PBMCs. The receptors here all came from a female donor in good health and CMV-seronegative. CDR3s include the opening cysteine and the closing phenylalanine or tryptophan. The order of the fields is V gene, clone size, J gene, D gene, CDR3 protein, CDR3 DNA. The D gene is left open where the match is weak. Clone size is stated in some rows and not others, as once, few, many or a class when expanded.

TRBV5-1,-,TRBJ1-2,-,CASSFTWAQSNYGYTF,TGCGCCAGCAGCTTCACTTGGGCGCAATCTAACTATGGCTACACCTTC
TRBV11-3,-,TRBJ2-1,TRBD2,CASSQSTSGRHEQFF,TGTGCCAGCAGCCAGTCGACTAGCGGGAGGCATGAGCAGTTCTTC
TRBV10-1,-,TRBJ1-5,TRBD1,CAIPPTINRGLGNQPQHF,TGCGCCATCCCACCCACGATAAACAGGGGGCTGGGCAATCAGCCCCAGCATTTT
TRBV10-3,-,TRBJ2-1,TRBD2,CAISRGRAGEQFF,TGTGCCATCAGTAGAGGGAGGGCCGGTGAGCAGTTCTTC
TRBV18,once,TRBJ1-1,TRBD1,CASRTGAGRGGTEAFF,TGTGCCAGCAGAACAGGGGCCGGCCGGGGGGGCACTGAAGCTTTCTTT
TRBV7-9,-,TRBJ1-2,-,CASSPGIRGYTF,TGTGCCAGCAGCCCCGGGATTCGGGGCTACACCTTC
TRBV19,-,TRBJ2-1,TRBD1,CASSLGQYNEQFF,TGTGCCAGTAGTCTGGGACAGTACAATGAGCAGTTCTTC
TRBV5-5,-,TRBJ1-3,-,CASSLTVGASGNTIYF,TGTGCCAGCAGCTTAACGGTAGGGGCCTCTGGAAACACCATATATTTT
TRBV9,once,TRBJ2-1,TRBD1,CASSVEWDRGHNEQFF,TGTGCCAGCAGCGTAGAGTGGGACAGGGGGCACAATGAGCAGTTCTTC
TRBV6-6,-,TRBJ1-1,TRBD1,CASSYPGQRNTEAFF,TGTGCCAGCAGTTACCCGGGACAGCGAAACACTGAAGCTTTCTTT
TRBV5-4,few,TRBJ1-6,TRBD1,CASSFYRDRNSPLHF,TGTGCCAGCAGCTTTTACCGGGACAGAAATTCACCCCTCCACTTT
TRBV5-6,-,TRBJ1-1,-,CASSFTQMNTEAFF,TGTGCCAGCAGCTTCACACAGATGAACACTGAAGCTTTCTTT
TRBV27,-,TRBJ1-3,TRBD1,CASSFAGGTGNTIYF,TGTGCCAGCAGTTTTGCAGGGGGCACTGGAAACACCATATATTTT
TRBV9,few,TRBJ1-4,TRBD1,CASSAQGVGSEKLFF,TGTGCCAGCAGCGCACAGGGGGTTGGGAGTGAAAAACTGTTTTTT
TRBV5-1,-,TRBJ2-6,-,CASSFLGPGANVLTF,TGCGCCAGCAGCTTTTTGGGCCCTGGGGCCAACGTCCTGACTTTC
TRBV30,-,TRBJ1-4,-,CAWSQRGLVDEKLFF,TGTGCCTGGAGCCAAAGAGGGTTGGTAGATGAAAAACTGTTTTTT
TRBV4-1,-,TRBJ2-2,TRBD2,CASSDGLAAKNAGELFF,TGCGCCAGCAGCGACGGGCTAGCGGCCAAGAATGCCGGGGAGCTGTTTTTT
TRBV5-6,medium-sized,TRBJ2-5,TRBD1,CASRSGTGIETQYF,TGTGCCAGCAGATCCGGGACAGGGATTGAGACCCAGTACTTC
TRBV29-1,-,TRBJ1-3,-,CSVSVGPAGNTIYF,TGCAGCGTTAGTGTTGGGCCGGCTGGAAACACCATATATTTT
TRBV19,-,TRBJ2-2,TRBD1,CASGQGTAGELFF,TGTGCCAGTGGACAGGGGACCGCCGGGGAGCTGTTTTTT
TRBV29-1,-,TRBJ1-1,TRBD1,CSGMGQGFTEAFF,TGCAGCGGGATGGGACAGGGGTTCACTGAAGCTTTCTTT
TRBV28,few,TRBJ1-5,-,CASRPLTGMDQPQHF,TGTGCCAGCAGACCCCTTACGGGGATGGATCAGCCCCAGCATTTT
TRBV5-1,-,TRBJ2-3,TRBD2,CASKAGTTDTQYF,TGCGCCAGCAAAGCGGGAACTACAGATACGCAGTATTTT
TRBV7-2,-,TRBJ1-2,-,CASSLGQYYGYTF,TGTGCCAGCAGCTTAGGCCAGTACTATGGCTACACCTTC
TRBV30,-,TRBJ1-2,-,CAWSVGQGTSGGYTF,TGTGCCTGGAGTGTTGGGCAGGGGACCTCTGGAGGCTACACCTTC
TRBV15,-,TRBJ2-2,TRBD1,CATSARQGPGELFF,TGTGCCACCAGCGCACGACAGGGGCCCGGGGAGCTGTTTTTT
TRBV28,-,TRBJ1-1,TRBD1,CASSLGTGVTEAFF,TGTGCCAGCAGTCTCGGGACAGGGGTTACTGAAGCTTTCTTT
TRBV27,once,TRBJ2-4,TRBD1,CASSFLQGGNIQYF,TGTGCCAGCAGTTTCTTACAGGGGGGTAACATTCAGTACTTC
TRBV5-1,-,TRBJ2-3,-,CASSLAEGTDTQYF,TGCGCCAGCAGCTTAGCGGAGGGCACAGATACGCAGTATTTT
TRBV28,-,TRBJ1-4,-,CASQEGGAATNEKLFF,TGTGCCAGCCAGGAAGGGGGGGCAGCAACTAATGAAAAACTGTTTTTT
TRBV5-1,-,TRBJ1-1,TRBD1,CASSSGQSMTEASF,TGCGCCAGCAGCTCGGGACAGTCGATGACTGAAGCTTCCTTT
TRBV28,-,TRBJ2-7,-,CASSFPFYEQYF,TGTGCCAGCAGTTTTCCGTTCTACGAGCAGTACTTC
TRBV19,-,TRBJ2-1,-,CASSISGDSYNEQFF,TGTGCCAGTAGTATTTCGGGGGACAGCTATAATGAGCAGTTCTTC
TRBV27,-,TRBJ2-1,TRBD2,CASSLRTSPRLINEQFF,TGTGCCAGCAGTCTAAGGACTAGCCCGAGGTTAATCAATGAGCAGTTCTTC
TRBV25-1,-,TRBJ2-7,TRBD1,CASSEYKTGTYEQYF,TGTGCCAGCAGTGAATACAAGACAGGGACCTACGAGCAGTACTTC
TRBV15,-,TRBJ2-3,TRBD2,CATSRGEVAGAPDTQYF,TGTGCCACCAGCAGAGGGGAGGTAGCGGGAGCGCCAGATACGCAGTATTTT
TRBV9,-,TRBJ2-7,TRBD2,CASSVGLAGDLGEQYF,TGTGCCAGCAGCGTTGGACTAGCGGGGGACCTGGGAGAGCAGTACTTC
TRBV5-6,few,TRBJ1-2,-,CASSKPYDRNGYTF,TGTGCCAGCAGCAAACCCTATGACAGGAATGGCTACACCTTC
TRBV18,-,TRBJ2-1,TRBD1,CASSPRDRGQIINEQFF,TGTGCCAGCTCACCACGGGACAGGGGGCAAATAATTAATGAGCAGTTCTTC
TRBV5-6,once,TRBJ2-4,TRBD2,CASSFAGGLGNIQYF,TGTGCCAGCAGCTTCGCGGGGGGGCTTGGAAACATTCAGTACTTC
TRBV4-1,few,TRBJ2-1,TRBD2,CASSQGLGAYNEQFF,TGCGCCAGCAGCCAGGGACTAGGGGCTTACAATGAGCAGTTCTTC
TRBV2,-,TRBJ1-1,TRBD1,CASRTDPRRTGGRKGTEAFF,TGTGCCAGCAGGACGGACCCTCGTAGGACAGGGGGCAGGAAAGGCACTGAAGCTTTCTTT